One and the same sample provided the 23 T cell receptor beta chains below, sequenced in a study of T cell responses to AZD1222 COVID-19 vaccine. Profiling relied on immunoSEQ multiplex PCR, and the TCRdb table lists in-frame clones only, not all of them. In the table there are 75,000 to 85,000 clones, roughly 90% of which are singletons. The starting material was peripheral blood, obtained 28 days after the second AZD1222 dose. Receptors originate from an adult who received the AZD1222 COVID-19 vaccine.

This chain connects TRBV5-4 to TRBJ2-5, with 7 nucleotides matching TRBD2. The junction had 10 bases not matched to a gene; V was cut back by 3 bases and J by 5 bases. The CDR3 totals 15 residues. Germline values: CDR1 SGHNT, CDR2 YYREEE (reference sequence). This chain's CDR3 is CASSSLGLGGETQYF. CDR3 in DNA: TGTGCCAGCAGCTCCTTAGGACTAGGCGGGGAGACCCAGTACTTC.

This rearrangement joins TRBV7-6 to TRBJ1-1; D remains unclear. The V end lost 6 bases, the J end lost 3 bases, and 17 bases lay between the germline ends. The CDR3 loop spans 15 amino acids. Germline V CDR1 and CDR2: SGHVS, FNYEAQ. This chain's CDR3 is CASSQNGEVYTEAFF. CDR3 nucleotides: TGTGCCAGCAGTCAAAACGGGGAGGTTTACACTGAAGCTTTCTTT.

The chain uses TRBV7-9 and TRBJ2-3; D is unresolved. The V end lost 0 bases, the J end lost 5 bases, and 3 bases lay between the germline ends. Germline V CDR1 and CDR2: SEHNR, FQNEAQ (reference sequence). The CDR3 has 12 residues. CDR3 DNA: TGTGCCAGCAGCTTAGCGGTAGATACGCAGTATTTT. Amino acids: CASSLAVDTQYF.

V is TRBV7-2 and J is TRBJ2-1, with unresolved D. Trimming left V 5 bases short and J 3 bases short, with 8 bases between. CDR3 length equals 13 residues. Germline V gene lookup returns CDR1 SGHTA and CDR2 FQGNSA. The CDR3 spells CASSPASYNEQFF. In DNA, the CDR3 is TGTGCCAGCAGCCCGGCTAGCTACAATGAGCAGTTCTTC. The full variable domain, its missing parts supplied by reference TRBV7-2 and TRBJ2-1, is GAGVSQSPSNKVTEKGKDVELRCDPISGHTALYWYRQSLGQGLEFLIYFQGNSAPDKSGLPSDRFSAERTGGSVSTLTIQRTQQEDSAVYLCASSPASYNEQFFGPGTRLTVL.

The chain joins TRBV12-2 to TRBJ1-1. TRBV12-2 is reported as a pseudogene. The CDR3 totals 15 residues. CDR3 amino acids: CASRLDRQEGTEAFF. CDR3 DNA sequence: TGTGCAAGTCGCTTAGACCGACAGGAGGGCACTGAAGCTTTCTTT.

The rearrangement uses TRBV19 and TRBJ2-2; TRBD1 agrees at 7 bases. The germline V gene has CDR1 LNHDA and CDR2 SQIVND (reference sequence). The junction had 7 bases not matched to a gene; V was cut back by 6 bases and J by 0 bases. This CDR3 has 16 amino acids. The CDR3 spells CASRQQGLTNTGELFF. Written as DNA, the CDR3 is TGTGCCAGTAGGCAACAGGGGTTGACGAACACCGGGGAGCTGTTTTTT. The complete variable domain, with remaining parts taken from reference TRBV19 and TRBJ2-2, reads DGGITQSPKYLFRKEGQNVTLSCEQNLNHDAMYWYRQDPGQGLRLIYYSQIVNDFQKGDIAEGYSVSREKKESFPLTVTSAQKNPTAFYLCASRQQGLTNTGELFFGEGSRLTVL.

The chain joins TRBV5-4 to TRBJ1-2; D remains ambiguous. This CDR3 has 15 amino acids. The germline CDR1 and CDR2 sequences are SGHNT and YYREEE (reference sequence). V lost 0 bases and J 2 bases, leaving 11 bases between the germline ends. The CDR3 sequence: CASSLAGRENYGYTF. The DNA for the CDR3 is TGTGCCAGCAGCTTGGCCGGACGGGAAAACTATGGCTACACCTTC.

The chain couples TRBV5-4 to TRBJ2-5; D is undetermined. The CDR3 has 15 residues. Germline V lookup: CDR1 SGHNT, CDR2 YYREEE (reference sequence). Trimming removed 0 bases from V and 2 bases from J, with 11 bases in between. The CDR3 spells CASSLEVGEQETQYF. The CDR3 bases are TGTGCCAGCAGCTTGGAGGTAGGAGAACAAGAGACCCAGTACTTC.

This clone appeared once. CDR3 sequence: CASSLQGAGVNTEAFF. The CDR3 DNA follows: TGTGCCAGCAGCCTGCAGGGGGCCGGGGTGAACACTGAAGCTTTCTTT. The chain uses TRBV7-3 and TRBJ1-1, with TRBD1 matching 8 bases. The germline CDR1 and CDR2 sequences are SGHTA and FQGTGA. The CDR3 has 16 amino acids. Trimming cost V 5 bases and J 0 bases; bases outside gene matches: 8.

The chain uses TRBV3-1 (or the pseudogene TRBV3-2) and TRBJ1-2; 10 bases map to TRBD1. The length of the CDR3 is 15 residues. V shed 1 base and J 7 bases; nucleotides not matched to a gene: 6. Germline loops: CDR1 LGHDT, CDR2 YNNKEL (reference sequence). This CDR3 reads CASSQVMTGGFGYTF. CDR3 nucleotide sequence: TGTGCCAGCAGCCAAGTAATGACAGGGGGCTTTGGCTACACCTTC.

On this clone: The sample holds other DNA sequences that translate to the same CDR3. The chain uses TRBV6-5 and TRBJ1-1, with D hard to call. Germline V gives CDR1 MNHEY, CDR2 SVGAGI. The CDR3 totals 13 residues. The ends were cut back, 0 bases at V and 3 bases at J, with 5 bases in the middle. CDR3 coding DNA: TGTGCCAGCAGTTACTCGGGTTACACTGAAGCTTTCTTT. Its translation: CASSYSGYTEAFF.

CDR3 sequence reads: CASSVGTSTEAFF. CDR3 nucleotide sequence: TGTGCCAGCAGCGTAGGTACGTCCACTGAAGCTTTCTTT. The V and J genes are TRBV9 and TRBJ1-1; D is undetermined. The CDR3 runs 13 residues. Germline V CDR1 and CDR2: SGDLS, YYNGEE. Trimming shortened V by 0 bases and J by 4 bases, and 7 bases separated the two germline ends. The full variable domain, completed using reference TRBV9 and TRBJ1-1, is DSGVTQTPKHLITATGQRVTLRCSPRSGDLSVYWYQQSLDQGLQFLIQYYNGEERAKGNILERFSAQQFPDLHSELNLSSLELGDSALYFCASSVGTSTEAFFGQGTRLTVV.

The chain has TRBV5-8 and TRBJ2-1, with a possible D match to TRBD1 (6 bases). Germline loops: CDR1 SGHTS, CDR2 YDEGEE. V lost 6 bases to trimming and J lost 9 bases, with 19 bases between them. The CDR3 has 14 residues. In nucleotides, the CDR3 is TGTGCCAGCAACCTAGGGGGAAACAATGGTGAGCAGTTCTTC. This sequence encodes CASNLGGNNGEQFF.

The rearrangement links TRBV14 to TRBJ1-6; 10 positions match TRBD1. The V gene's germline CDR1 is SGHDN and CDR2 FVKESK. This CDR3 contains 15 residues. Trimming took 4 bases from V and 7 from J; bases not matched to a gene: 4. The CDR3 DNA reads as TGTGCCAGCAGCCCGGGACAGGGGATAAATTCACCCCTCCACTTT. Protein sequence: CASSPGQGINSPLHF.

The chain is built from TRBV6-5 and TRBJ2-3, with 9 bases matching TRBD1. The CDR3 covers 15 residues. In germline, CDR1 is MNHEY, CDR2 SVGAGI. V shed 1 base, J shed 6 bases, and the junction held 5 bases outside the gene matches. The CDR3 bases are TGTGCCAGCAGTTACTTCGGGACAGGGCCCGATACGCAGTATTTT. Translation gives CASSYFGTGPDTQYF.

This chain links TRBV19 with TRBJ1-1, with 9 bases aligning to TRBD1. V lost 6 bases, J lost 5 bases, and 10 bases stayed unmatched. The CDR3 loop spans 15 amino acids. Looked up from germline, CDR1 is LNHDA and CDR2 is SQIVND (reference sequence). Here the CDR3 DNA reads TGTGCCAGTAGAACCGGGACAGGGATGAGGACTGAAGCTTTCTTT. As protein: CASRTGTGMRTEAFF.

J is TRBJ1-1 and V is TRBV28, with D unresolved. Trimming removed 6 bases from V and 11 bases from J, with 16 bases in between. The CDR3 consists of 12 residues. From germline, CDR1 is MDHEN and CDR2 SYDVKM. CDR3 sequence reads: CASRFTPEAAFF. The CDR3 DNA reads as TGTGCCAGCAGATTTACACCGGAGGCGGCTTTCTTT.

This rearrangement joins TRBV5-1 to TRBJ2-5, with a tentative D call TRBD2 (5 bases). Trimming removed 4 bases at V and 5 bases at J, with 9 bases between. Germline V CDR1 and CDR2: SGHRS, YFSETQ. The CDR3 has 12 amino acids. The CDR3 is CASSADLETQYF. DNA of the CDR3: TGCGCCAGCAGCGCGGACTTGGAGACCCAGTACTTC.

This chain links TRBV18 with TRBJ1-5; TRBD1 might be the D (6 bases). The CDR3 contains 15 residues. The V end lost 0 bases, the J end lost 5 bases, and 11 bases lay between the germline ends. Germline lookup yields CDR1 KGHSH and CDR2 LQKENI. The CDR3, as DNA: TGTGCCAGCTCACCACCCGGGCAGGGGCATCAGCCCCAGCATTTT. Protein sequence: CASSPPGQGHQPQHF.

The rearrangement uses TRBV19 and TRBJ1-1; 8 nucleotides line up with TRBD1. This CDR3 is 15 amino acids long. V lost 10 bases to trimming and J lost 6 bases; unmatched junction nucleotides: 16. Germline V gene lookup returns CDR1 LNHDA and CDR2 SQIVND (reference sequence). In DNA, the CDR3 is TGTGCCACCTTGGCAGGGGGCGCGGGTCGGGCTGAAGCTTTCTTT. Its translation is CATLAGGAGRAEAFF.

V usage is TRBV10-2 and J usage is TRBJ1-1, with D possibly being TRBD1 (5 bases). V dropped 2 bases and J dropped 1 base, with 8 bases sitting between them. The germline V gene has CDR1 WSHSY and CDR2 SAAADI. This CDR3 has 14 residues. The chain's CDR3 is CASSEVGGNTEAFF. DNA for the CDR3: TGCGCCAGCAGTGAGGTTGGGGGGAACACTGAAGCTTTCTTT.

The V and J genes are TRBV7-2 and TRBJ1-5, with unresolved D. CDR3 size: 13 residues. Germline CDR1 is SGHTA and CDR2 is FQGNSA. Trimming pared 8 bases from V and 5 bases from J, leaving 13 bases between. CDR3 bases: TGTGCCAGCTCGACCGCTACATATCAGCCCCAGCATTTT. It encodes CASSTATYQPQHF.

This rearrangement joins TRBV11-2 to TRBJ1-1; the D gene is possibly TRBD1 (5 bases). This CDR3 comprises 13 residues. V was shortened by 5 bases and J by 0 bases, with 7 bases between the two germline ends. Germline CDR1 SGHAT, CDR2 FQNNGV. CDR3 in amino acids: CASSLQVNTEAFF. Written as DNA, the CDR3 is TGTGCCAGCAGCCTACAGGTGAACACTGAAGCTTTCTTT.